This is a list of T cell receptor beta chains from one sample in a study of blood T cells in healthy people across ages. TCRdb used MiXCR to reprocess the 5' RACE reads, holding one entry per CDR3 protein. This table has 750,000 to 1,000,000 distinct CDR3 sequences, 25% to 30% appearing once. The same data also contributed to another study, on T cells of mothers and their children.

The specimen was blood. All receptors derive from a woman aged 40 to 50 in good health. Each CDR3 is given with its conserved first and last residue. D genes are given only for firm matches. Clone size, where shown, is once, few, many, or a class for clones that have expanded.

j_call d_call clone_size v_call cdr3_nt cdr3_aa
TRBJ2-3 NA few TRBV5-1 TGCGCCAGCAGCTATTCGTCGGCGCTGCAGTATTTT CASSYSSALQYF
TRBJ2-7 TRBD2 many TRBV20-1 TGCAGTGCTACCCGGGTAGCGGGGCAATACGAGCAGTACTTC CSATRVAGQYEQYF
TRBJ2-3 NA NA TRBV7-2 TGTGCCAGTCGACCGGCGGGGAGCACAGATACGCAGTATTTT CASRPAGSTDTQYF
TRBJ1-2 NA many TRBV12-3/TRBV12-4 TGTGCCAGCAGCCAGGGGTCTAACTATGGCTACACCTTC CASSQGSNYGYTF
TRBJ2-7 TRBD1 NA TRBV2 TGTGCCAGCAAGCAGGGACAGGGTATTTCCTACGAGCAGTACTTC CASKQGQGISYEQYF
TRBJ1-4 NA NA TRBV20-1 TGCAGTGCTAGAGTGGAGGGGCAGGGGTTGCCTAATGAAAAACTGTTTTTT CSARVEGQGLPNEKLFF
TRBJ1-1 NA NA TRBV6-5 TGTGCCAGCAGTTCGTGGGGTCAGTGGGTGAACACTGAGGCTTTCTTT CASSSWGQWVNTEAFF
TRBJ2-1 TRBD2 NA TRBV6-2/TRBV6-3 TGTGCCAGCAGTTACGATTCAGGGACTAGCATCTACAATGAGCAGTTCTTC CASSYDSGTSIYNEQFF
TRBJ1-2 TRBD1 NA TRBV7-9 TGTGCCAGCAGCCCTTGGGACAGGGGCAAGGGCTACACCTTC CASSPWDRGKGYTF
TRBJ2-7 NA many TRBV11-2 TGTGCCAGCAGCACCCGACTAGTAGCCTACGAGCAGTACTTC CASSTRLVAYEQYF
TRBJ1-1 NA NA TRBV28 TGTGCCAGCAGCCCCCTGTCGCCGAGGGTTACTGAAGCTTTCTTT CASSPLSPRVTEAFF
TRBJ2-7 NA few TRBV28 TGTGCCAGCAGACCATGGGACGGGGGAATCTACGAGCAGTACTTC CASRPWDGGIYEQYF
TRBJ2-7 NA many TRBV6-5 TGTGCCAGCAGTTACTATGGGGGGACTGCCTACGAGCAGTACTTC CASSYYGGTAYEQYF
TRBJ1-1 NA few TRBV5-1 TGCGCCAGCAGGCGTAACAGGGTTGGAAACACTGAAGCTTTCTTT CASRRNRVGNTEAFF
TRBJ2-7 NA NA TRBV20-1 TGCAGTGCGAACAGTCAATCCTACGAGCAGTACTTC CSANSQSYEQYF
TRBJ2-6 TRBD2 NA TRBV2 TGTGCCAGCAGGACCGGGACTAGCGGGGGGCCCAAGAGCTCTGGGGCCAACGTCCTGACTTTC CASRTGTSGGPKSSGANVLTF
TRBJ2-1 NA many TRBV4-1 TGCGCCAGCAGCCAAGAGGACTTCCGTGGCGAGCAGTTCTTC CASSQEDFRGEQFF
TRBJ2-7 NA many TRBV20-1 TGCAGTGCTAGCCAAAGAGGGGGTTCCTACGAGCAGTACTTC CSASQRGGSYEQYF
TRBJ1-5 TRBD1 few TRBV9 TGTGCCAGCAGCGTGACAGGGAGAAACAATCAGCCCCAGCATTTT CASSVTGRNNQPQHF
TRBJ1-6 NA many TRBV4-3 TGCGCCAGCAGCCTCCGGTCTACAGAAGCATATAATTCACCCCTCCACTTT CASSLRSTEAYNSPLHF
TRBJ2-3 TRBD2 many TRBV20-1 TGCAGTGCTAACTCGGGGGGGCATACAGATACGCAGTATTTT CSANSGGHTDTQYF
TRBJ2-5 TRBD2 many TRBV9 TGTGCCAGCAGCGTCCGGGGAGGGGATAAAGAGACCCAGTACTTC CASSVRGGDKETQYF
TRBJ1-5 TRBD1 few TRBV6-2/TRBV6-3 TGTGCCAGCAGTTACCCGGGACAGGCCTTTCAACAGCCCCAGCATTTT CASSYPGQAFQQPQHF
TRBJ1-5 NA NA TRBV7-2 TGTGCCAGCAGCCGGACGGTACTTGATCAGCCCCAGCATTTT CASSRTVLDQPQHF
TRBJ1-2 NA NA TRBV28 TGTGCCAGCATCGCTGGGGGTGCAGCGGCCCATGGCTACACCTTC CASIAGGAAAHGYTF
TRBJ2-1 NA few TRBV15 TGTGCCACCAGCTTATCTAGCGCTAATCGGAGTGAGCAGTTCTTC CATSLSSANRSEQFF
TRBJ1-5 NA NA TRBV12-3/TRBV12-4 TGTGCCAGCAGTTTTCAGGACTCCAGCAATCAGCCCCAGCATTTT CASSFQDSSNQPQHF
TRBJ2-1 NA NA TRBV5-5 TGTGCCAGCAGCTTGGTTGGCCACTACAATGAGCAGTTCTTC CASSLVGHYNEQFF
TRBJ2-7 NA NA TRBV2 TGTGCCAGCAGAAAAACGGAAATCTCCTACGAGCAGTACTTC CASRKTEISYEQYF
TRBJ1-1 NA NA TRBV7-9 TGTGCCAGCAACAAACGGACACGGCGGGATGAAGCTTTCTTT CASNKRTRRDEAFF
TRBJ2-1 NA NA TRBV29-1 TGCAGCGCCATGGGGACCACGGGCTCCAATGAGCAGTTCTTC CSAMGTTGSNEQFF
TRBJ2-7 TRBD1 many TRBV5-1 TGCGCCAGCAGCCGGACAGGGACTTCCTACGAGCAGTACTTC CASSRTGTSYEQYF
TRBJ1-2 TRBD1 NA TRBV11-2 TGTGCCAGCAGCCCGGGACAGGCGGGTCGTGGCTACACCTTC CASSPGQAGRGYTF
TRBJ2-1 NA NA TRBV7-2 TGTGCCAGCAGCCAACAGGGTAGGGTTGACAATGAGCAGTTCTTC CASSQQGRVDNEQFF
TRBJ2-4 NA many TRBV20-1 TGCAGTGCTAGAGATCCGGGGACGGTGGGCAAAAACATTCAGTACTTC CSARDPGTVGKNIQYF
TRBJ1-6 TRBD1 NA TRBV11-2 TGTGCCAGCAGCCAAGGGGGCTCGGGAATTAATTCACCCCTCCACTTT CASSQGGSGINSPLHF
TRBJ2-5 TRBD2 once TRBV28 TGTGCCAGCTCTCCTCCACGGGGGACTAGCGGGGGGGCGTCCGAGACCCAGTACTTC CASSPPRGTSGGASETQYF
TRBJ2-2 TRBD1 NA TRBV11-3 TGTGCCAGCAGCACCGGGACAGGGACGAACACCGGGGAGCTGTTTTTT CASSTGTGTNTGELFF
TRBJ2-6 NA NA TRBV30 TGTGCCTGGAGCCCAGGGGCTGGGGCCAACGTCCTGACTTTC CAWSPGAGANVLTF
TRBJ2-5 TRBD2 few TRBV14 TGTGCCAGCAGCCAAGAACTAGCGGGACTCCAAGAGACCCAGTACTTC CASSQELAGLQETQYF
TRBJ1-1 TRBD1 NA TRBV28 TGTGCCAGCAGTTTATATTACGAGGGACAGATGAACACTGAAGCTTTCTTT CASSLYYEGQMNTEAFF
TRBJ2-5 TRBD1 few TRBV5-1 TGCGCCAGCAGCTATGGGACAGGGGTAGAGACCCAGTACTTC CASSYGTGVETQYF
TRBJ1-2 TRBD1 NA TRBV4-2 TGTGCCAGCAGCCAAGATCGAACGGGACAGGTTCTCTATGGCTACACCTTC CASSQDRTGQVLYGYTF
TRBJ1-1 NA few TRBV29-1 TGCAGCGCCCGACTAATGAACACTGAAGCTTTCTTT CSARLMNTEAFF
TRBJ2-7 NA many TRBV3-1 TGTGCCAGCAGCCAAGGACTTATGGGGCTAAACGAGCAGTACTTC CASSQGLMGLNEQYF